This T cell receptor (beta chain) was sequenced during a study of regulatory T cells in long-lasting Graves disease. Overall study: Under 3 months of antithyroid drugs had been taken by newly diagnosed Graves' patients. Study-level points and caveats: TRBV28 was favored in persistent disease, as were TRBJ1-2 and TRBJ2-5. The study found persistent patients shared more public clonotypes (approximately 2,700) than new patients (about 880).

Noted time point: newly diagnosed GD, antithyroid drugs for less than 3 months. PBMC-extracted RNA yielded the TCR library. American Thyroid Association guidelines defined Graves' disease diagnosis. The sample holds many counts of this clonotype. The antigen is undetermined. Germline trimming cut 6 bases from V and 13 bases from J; bases unmatched to any gene: 10. Germline CDR1 DFQATT, CDR2 SNEGSKA (reference sequence). The CDR3 totals 11 residues. According to the study, TCR beta libraries were built with iRepertoire HTBI primers and CDR3-region Arm-PCR. TCRdb recomputed calls from the multiplex PCR reads with MiXCR, one row per CDR3 protein. The top ten clones hold over 9.5% of a sample with some 220,000 distinct CDR3 sequences, roughly a fifth of them seen once. Another study also made use of these data, one on T cells in Graves' hyperthyroidism and ophthalmopathy.

The chain combines TRBV20-1 with TRBJ1-2; TRBD1 matches 8 bases. This TCR came from a woman in her 30s with Graves disease. The specimen was peripheral blood mononuclear cells (PBMCs), collected at new diagnosis, from a patient treated with antithyroid drugs. CDR3 coding DNA: TGCAGTGCAAGGGACAGGTCTTGGGGCACCTTC. Protein product: CSARDRSWGTF.